This T cell receptor (beta chain) was obtained from a study of CD4 T cells in relation to SARS-CoV-2 and coronaviruses. Across the whole study: The negative reference was HIV-1 Nef peptide pool or peptide-free culture. Regarding the study as a whole: Crossreactivity was assessed only for spike protein, not other viral proteins. Roughly 65% of donors had memory CD4+ clonotypes crossrecognizing SARS-CoV-2 and common cold coronavirus spike.

Unexposed donor CD4+ T cells date from about 2011-2018, before the COVID-19 pandemic. Isolation of CD4+ T cells took place after around 11 days in culture. Unexposed-donor CD4+ T cells were probed with SARS-CoV-2 S/N and four cold-coronavirus spikes, cells permitting. Regarding this clone: Its matching antigen is unknown.

The CDR3 is 17 residues long. CDR1 MNHEY and CDR2 SVGEGT come from the germline V gene. J gave up 2 bases and V 5 bases, and 10 bases lay outside the gene matches. Profiling relied on immunoSEQ multiplex PCR, and the TCRdb table lists in-frame clones only, not all of them. The profile shows about 25,000 clones, around 82% of them singletons. This rearrangement joins TRBV6-2 or TRBV6-3 to TRBJ2-1; 9 positions agree with TRBD1. The sequence came from a human donor in good health. Sequencing was done on a sample of CD4+ T cells from PBMCs, cultured in vitro. The CDR3 region is CASSHRGTGSPYNEQFF. The DNA of the CDR3 is TGTGCCAGCAGTCACAGGGGGACAGGGAGCCCCTACAATGAGCAGTTCTTC.